This T cell receptor beta chain stems from a study of Graves' ophthalmopathy and Graves' hyperthyroidism. Findings and caveats of the study: In blood, most expanded thyroid clonotypes above 0.001 frequency were also detected.

On this clonotype itself: Its antigen is as yet unknown.

As the template, RNA transcripts were used to amplify TCR beta CDR3 regions. HTBI-primed RT-PCR formed the first round, and a multiplex PCR formed the second. TCRdb reanalysed the multiplex PCR reads using MiXCR and keeps one entry per CDR3 protein. In the table there are around 1,200,000 distinct CDR3 sequences, about 40% of which are singletons. The diagnosis was founded upon clinical symptoms, serum thyroxine, TRAb, thyroid ultrasound and orbital computed tomography. The clonotype comes from an adult man with Graves' hyperthyroidism. Sequencing input: peripheral blood or thyroid tissue (not recorded which).

The CDR3 DNA reads as TGTGCCATCAGGCCCCTCGGAAGCTATGGCTACACCTTC. It specifies CAIRPLGSYGYTF. This rearrangement joins TRBV10-3 to TRBJ1-2; D remains ambiguous. CDR3 length equals 13 residues. Germline CDR1 ENHRY, CDR2 SYGVKD. V gave up 6 bases and J gave up 4 bases, with 12 bases separating them.